These 18 T cell receptor beta chains were all obtained from the same sample, sequenced in a study of response to subunit inactivated influenza vaccine. TCRdb used MiXCR to reprocess the RT-PCR reads, holding one entry per CDR3 protein. The sample consists of 530,000 or so distinct CDR3 sequences, about 25% of them appearing once. The sample consisted of CD4+ T cells sorted from PBMCs, taken around 5 days after vaccination. The receptor set was obtained from a man aged 50-59 years who received an inactivated influenza vaccine.

The rearrangement links TRBV5-1 to TRBJ2-5; D is undetermined. V was cut by 1 base and J by 6 bases, with 4 bases left in between. This CDR3 has 11 amino acids. Germline CDR1 SGHRS, CDR2 YFSETQ. CDR3 coding DNA: TGCGCCAGCAGCTTGAAAAAGACCCAGTACTTC. Protein sequence: CASSLKKTQYF.

The J gene is TRBJ2-3, the V gene TRBV9, with 10 bases identical to TRBD2. J gave up 5 bases and V 1 base, and 1 base lay outside the gene matches. CDR3 size: 14 residues. In germline, CDR1 is SGDLS, CDR2 YYNGEE. The CDR3 loop reads CASSVRTSGDTQYF. The CDR3 region has the DNA TGTGCCAGCAGCGTAAGGACTAGCGGAGATACGCAGTATTTT.

The chain combines TRBV7-2 with TRBJ2-3, with unresolved D. CDR3 length: 15 residues. V lost 1 base and J 0 bases, leaving 8 bases between the germline ends. Per the germline V gene, CDR1 is SGHTA and CDR2 is FQGNSA. The CDR3: CASSLGPGSTDTQYF. The CDR3 DNA sequence: TGTGCCAGCAGCTTAGGCCCGGGTAGCACAGATACGCAGTATTTT.

The gene calls are TRBV20-1 and TRBJ1-5, with 7 bases that match TRBD1. The germline V gene encodes CDR1 DFQATT and CDR2 SNEGSKA (reference sequence). Trimming at V came to 6 bases and at J to 4 bases, leaving 15 bases not matched to a gene. The CDR3 is 16 residues long. CDR3 protein: CSAINRGRSRNQPQHF. CDR3 DNA sequence: TGCAGTGCCATAAACAGGGGCCGATCACGAAATCAGCCCCAGCATTTT.

The genes are TRBV5-1 and TRBJ2-1, with D hard to call. Looked up from germline, CDR1 is SGHRS and CDR2 is YFSETQ. The length of the CDR3 is 12 residues. Trimming shortened V by 3 bases and J by 6 bases, and 7 bases separated the two germline ends. The CDR3 region is CASSSDGNEQFF. For the CDR3, the DNA is TGCGCCAGCAGCTCCGACGGCAATGAGCAGTTCTTC.

This clonotype came up a few times. The chain couples TRBV2 to TRBJ1-1; 9 bases map to TRBD1. The trim removed 6 bases at V and 3 bases at J, leaving 2 bases unmatched. Germline CDR1 is SNHLY and CDR2 is FYNNEI. There are 13 residues in the CDR3. This chain's CDR3 is CASRRDRDTEAFF. The DNA for the CDR3 is TGTGCCAGCAGGCGGGACAGGGACACTGAAGCTTTCTTT.

The chain uses TRBV4-2 and TRBJ1-1, with D unresolved. This CDR3 has 15 amino acids. The germline V gene has CDR1 LGHNA and CDR2 YNFKEQ. V lost 4 bases to trimming and J lost 0 bases, with 12 bases between them. In DNA form, the CDR3 reads TGTGCCAGCAGCCTTTTCCTGGAAATGAACACTGAAGCTTTCTTT. This encodes CASSLFLEMNTEAFF.

V is TRBV12-3 or TRBV12-4 and J is TRBJ2-3; D is possibly TRBD2 (6 bases). The length of the CDR3 is 15 residues. The V end was cut by 6 bases, the J end by 0 bases, with 13 bases between. In nucleotides, the CDR3 is TGTGCCAGCAGGGTTGGGGGAGGCAGCACAGATACGCAGTATTTT. This encodes CASRVGGGSTDTQYF.

This clonotype was seen a handful of times. The rearrangement joins TRBV12-3 or TRBV12-4 to TRBJ2-5, with TRBD1 identical over 7 bases. V dropped 7 bases and J dropped 5; count of bases not matched to a gene: 10. This CDR3 is 14 amino acids long. The CDR3 is CASKEITGVETQYF. CDR3 in DNA: TGTGCCAGCAAAGAGATAACAGGGGTGGAGACCCAGTACTTC.

The chain recombines TRBV9 with TRBJ1-2; 7 nucleotides align to TRBD1. The V gene end was trimmed by 0 bases and the J gene end by 0 bases; junction bases not matched to a gene: 2. The CDR3 sequence is 15 residues long. Germline V gene data show CDR1 as SGDLS and CDR2 as YYNGEE. This chain's CDR3 is CASSVAGTANYGYTF. The CDR3 DNA reads as TGTGCCAGCAGCGTAGCCGGGACAGCTAACTATGGCTACACCTTC.

Only a few counts were recorded for this clonotype. J is TRBJ2-5 and V is TRBV29-1; D call uncertain. The CDR3 consists of 13 residues. CDR1 SQVTM and CDR2 ANQGSEA come from the germline V gene. V was pared by 5 bases and J by 4 bases, with 14 bases between. In DNA, the CDR3 is TGCAGCGTTTCTTCCGGCGGATTAGAGACCCAGTACTTC. It yields the protein CSVSSGGLETQYF.

This clonotype was detected only a few times. The rearrangement uses TRBV7-2 and TRBJ2-5; D ambiguous. Germline CDR1 reads SGHTA; CDR2 reads FQGNSA. V lost 5 bases to trimming and J lost 5 bases, with 12 bases between them. The CDR3 is 13 residues long. This chain's CDR3 is CASSSPLGETQYF. The CDR3 nucleotides read TGTGCCAGCAGCAGCCCCCTCGGGGAGACCCAGTACTTC. Full variable domain (outside the CDR3, taken from reference TRBV7-2 and TRBJ2-5): GAGVSQSPSNKVTEKGKDVELRCDPISGHTALYWYRQSLGQGLEFLIYFQGNSAPDKSGLPSDRFSAERTGGSVSTLTIQRTQQEDSAVYLCASSSPLGETQYFGPGTRLLVL.

The rearrangement links TRBV5-1 to TRBJ1-6; the match to TRBD1 covers 7 bases. Trimming took 3 bases from V and 4 from J; bases not matched to a gene: 4. CDR3 length: 15 residues. CDR1 is SGHRS and CDR2 is YFSETQ in the germline V gene. In DNA, the CDR3 is TGCGCCAGCAGCTCAGGGGGGGGGTATAATTCACCCCTCCACTTT. Its protein is CASSSGGGYNSPLHF.

This clonotype turned up a few times. The chain couples TRBV12-3 or TRBV12-4 to TRBJ2-7; 13 bases fit TRBD2. V trimming: 4 bases; J trimming: 3 bases; junction bases outside the gene matches: 6. This CDR3 region has 16 residues. The CDR3 sequence is CASSWTSGSLYYEQYF. CDR3 DNA sequence: TGTGCCAGCAGTTGGACTAGCGGGAGTCTATACTACGAGCAGTACTTC.

This rearrangement joins TRBV5-1 to TRBJ1-2; D is possibly TRBD1 (5 bases). With 3 bases removed from V and 9 bases from J, the gap between germline ends came to 18 bases. The CDR3 extends over 14 amino acids. Germline CDR1 and CDR2: SGHRS and YFSETQ. In DNA, the CDR3 is TGCGCCAGCAGCTCCAATACCGGGACGCCCCGCTACACCTTC. This sequence encodes CASSSNTGTPRYTF.

This clonotype was seen a few times. The chain combines TRBV5-1 with TRBJ2-2, with a weak D call TRBD1 (6 bases). CDR3 size: 16 residues. Trimming cost V 4 bases and J 0 bases, with 13 bases left between them. CDR1 is SGHRS, CDR2 YFSETQ, per germline. In DNA, the CDR3 is TGCGCCAGCAGCGTTCCCAGGGGCTCGAACACCGGGGAGCTGTTTTTT. It specifies CASSVPRGSNTGELFF.

The table lists this clonotype with a count of one. The gene calls are TRBV15 and TRBJ2-7; D remains unclear. V was trimmed by 1 base and J by 0 bases, leaving 10 bases between them. There are 15 residues in the CDR3. Germline loops: CDR1 LNHNV, CDR2 YYDKDF (reference sequence). The CDR3 region has the DNA TGTGCCACCAGCAGAGGACGGATCCTCTCCTACGAGCAGTACTTC. It codes for CATSRGRILSYEQYF.

This clonotype has just a few counts. For the CDR3, the DNA is TGTGCCACCAACCACAGGGGCTATAGCAATCAGCCCCAGCATTTT. This gives the protein CATNHRGYSNQPQHF. V and J are TRBV15 and TRBJ1-5, with 7 bases identical to TRBD1. Germline trimming cut 7 bases from V and 0 bases from J; bases unmatched to any gene: 6. The germline CDR1 and CDR2 sequences are LNHNV and YYDKDF (reference sequence). This CDR3 is built from 15 residues. The full variable domain, rest sourced from reference TRBV15 and TRBJ1-5, is DAMVIQNPRYQVTQFGKPVTLSCSQTLNHNVMYWYQQKSSQAPKLLFHYYDKDFNNEADTPDNFQSRRPNTSFCFLDIRSPGLGDTAMYLCATNHRGYSNQPQHFGDGTRLSIL.